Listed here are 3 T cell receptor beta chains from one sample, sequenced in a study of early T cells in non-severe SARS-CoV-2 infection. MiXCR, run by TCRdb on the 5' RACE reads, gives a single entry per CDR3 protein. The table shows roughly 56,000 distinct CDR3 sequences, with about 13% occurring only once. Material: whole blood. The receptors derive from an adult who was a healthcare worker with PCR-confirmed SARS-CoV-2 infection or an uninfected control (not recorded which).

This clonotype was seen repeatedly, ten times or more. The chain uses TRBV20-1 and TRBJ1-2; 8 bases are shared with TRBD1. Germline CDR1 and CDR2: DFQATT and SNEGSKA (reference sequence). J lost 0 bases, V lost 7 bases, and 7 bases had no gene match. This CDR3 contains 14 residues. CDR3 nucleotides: TGCAGTGTTAATACAGGGGGAGCTAACTATGGCTACACCTTC. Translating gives CSVNTGGANYGYTF.

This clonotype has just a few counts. The CDR3 region is CASSPSVGHNEQFF. CDR3 in DNA: TGTGCCAGTAGTCCTTCAGTAGGCCACAATGAGCAGTTCTTC. The chain recombines TRBV19 with TRBJ2-1; D gene uncertain. The CDR3 is made up of 14 amino acids. Per germline, CDR1 LNHDA and CDR2 SQIVND (reference sequence). Trimming shortened V by 5 bases and J by 5 bases, and 13 bases separated the two germline ends.

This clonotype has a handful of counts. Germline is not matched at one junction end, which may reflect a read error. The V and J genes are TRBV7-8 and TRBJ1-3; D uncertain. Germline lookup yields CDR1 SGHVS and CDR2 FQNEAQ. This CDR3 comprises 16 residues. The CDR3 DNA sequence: TGTGCCAGCAGCTTACGTTCCGGTTCCTCTGAAAACACCATATATTTT. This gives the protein CASSLRSGSSENTIYF.